What follows are 12 T cell receptor beta chains derived from one specimen sequenced in a study of Ad26.COV2.S vaccination and SARS-CoV-2 variants. The data were produced by immunoSEQ multiplex PCR, yet TCRdb's version contains in-frame clones alone and is incomplete. The sample holds hundreds of thousands of clones, more than 70% seen once. Specified treatment: approximately 18 received Ad26.COV2.S at low or high dose, single or two shots; about 5 received placebo; per-sample allocation not given. Samples came from day 63 after the first vaccine or placebo injection. The material sequenced was peripheral blood, taken in a trial of Ad26.COV2.S vaccine versus placebo. Every receptor here comes from a person between 18 and 60 years old who received the Ad26.COV2.S COVID-19 vaccine or a placebo.

The chain joins TRBV6-4 to TRBJ1-6; no reliable D call. The CDR3 sequence is 14 residues long. The germline V gene encodes CDR1 MRHNA and CDR2 SNTAGT. V was clipped by 11 bases and J by 0 bases, with 11 bases between them. The DNA for the CDR3 is TGTGCCCCCCGAGGGTGCTCCTATAATTCACCCCTCCACTTT. This encodes CAPRGCSYNSPLHF.

This chain connects TRBV7-2 to TRBJ1-1, with no clear D. CDR3 length equals 15 residues. The V end was cut by 5 bases, the J end by 0 bases, with 13 bases between. In germline, CDR1 is SGHTA, CDR2 FQGNSA. CDR3 DNA sequence: TGTGCCAGCAGCCCAAGCGGACCGGTGAACACTGAAGCTTTCTTT. It yields the protein CASSPSGPVNTEAFF.

The gene calls are TRBV6-5 and TRBJ2-1; D remains unclear. The CDR3 contains 15 residues. With 2 bases removed from V and 8 bases from J, the gap between germline ends came to 16 bases. Germline values: CDR1 MNHEY, CDR2 SVGAGI. The CDR3 region has the DNA TGTGCCAGCAGTTACGGCCCCCCGGATCGCCATGAGCAGTTCTTC. Encoded protein: CASSYGPPDRHEQFF.

The V gene is TRBV4-3, the J gene TRBJ2-6; D uncertain. V lost 0 bases and J lost 1, with 16 bases in between. The CDR3 contains 19 residues. CDR1 and CDR2 (germline): LGHNA, YSLEER. This CDR3 reads CASSQDISTAWSGANVLTF. In nucleotides, the CDR3 is TGCGCCAGCAGCCAAGATATAAGTACAGCCTGGTCTGGGGCCAACGTCCTGACTTTC.

This clone was observed once. The chain couples TRBV19 to TRBJ1-1, with 7 bases lining up with TRBD1. The V gene's germline CDR1 is LNHDA and CDR2 SQIVND (reference sequence). The CDR3 totals 15 residues. Trimming at V came to 8 bases and at J to 0 bases, leaving 9 bases not matched to a gene. CDR3 sequence (DNA): TGTGCCAGTTTCCGGGACAGACCGATGAACACTGAAGCTTTCTTT. Encoded protein: CASFRDRPMNTEAFF.

The chain recombines TRBV5-6 with TRBJ2-3, with D uncertain. The CDR3 has 11 amino acids. The ends were cut back, 3 bases at V and 6 bases at J, with 5 bases in the middle. Looked up from germline, CDR1 is SGHDT and CDR2 is YYEEEE. The CDR3 protein is CASSSLDTQYF. The CDR3 DNA follows: TGTGCCAGCAGCTCCCTGGATACGCAGTATTTT. Full variable domain (remainder filled in from reference TRBV5-6 and TRBJ2-3): DAGVTQSPTHLIKTRGQQVTLRCSPKSGHDTVSWYQQALGQGPQFIFQYYEEEERQRGNFPDRFSGHQFPNYSSELNVNALLLGDSALYLCASSSLDTQYFGPGTRLTVL.

With respect to this clone: This same CDR3 is encoded by further DNA sequences in the sample. The chain couples TRBV5-1 to TRBJ2-1; 8 bases align to TRBD1. The CDR3 consists of 15 residues. Germline lookup yields CDR1 SGHRS and CDR2 YFSETQ. With 4 bases clipped from V and 6 bases from J, the junction kept 9 bases outside the gene matches. The CDR3 reads CASSRGTGGRNEQFF. In nucleotides, the CDR3 is TGCGCCAGCAGCCGTGGGACAGGAGGCCGCAATGAGCAGTTCTTC.

The V call is TRBV18, the J call TRBJ2-5, with unresolved D. CDR3 length: 15 residues. V was clipped by 5 bases and J by 0 bases, with 13 bases between them. CDR1 KGHSH and CDR2 LQKENI come from the germline V gene. The CDR3 protein is CASSAQTTYQETQYF. For the CDR3, the DNA is TGTGCCAGCTCAGCCCAAACCACGTACCAAGAGACCCAGTACTTC.

A single count supports this clone. This sequence joins TRBV20-1 and TRBJ2-5; no definite D call. The germline V and J ends were trimmed by 3 bases and 4 bases, with 6 bases remaining between them. The CDR3 consists of 11 residues. Germline assignment: CDR1 DFQATT and CDR2 SNEGSKA (reference sequence). CDR3 amino acids: CSASRAETQYF. The CDR3 bases are TGCAGTGCTAGTCGGGCAGAGACCCAGTACTTC.

The rearrangement uses TRBV7-9 and TRBJ2-1, with 8 bases that match TRBD2. The CDR3 is 14 residues long. The J segment lost 5 bases and the V segment lost 8 bases, leaving 8 bases of the junction unmatched. Germline CDR1 SEHNR, CDR2 FQNEAQ (reference sequence). The CDR3 nucleotides are TGTGCCAGCTCTTCCCGTAGCGGGAACAATGAGCAGTTCTTC. This codes for CASSSRSGNNEQFF.

The table lists this clone with a few counts. This chain links TRBV3-1 (or the pseudogene TRBV3-2) with TRBJ1-6, with D tentatively TRBD1 (5 bases). Trimming stripped 4 bases from V and 7 bases from J, with 11 bases between. The CDR3 runs to 14 residues. Germline CDR1 LGHDT, CDR2 YNNKEL (reference sequence). The CDR3 spells CASSRGEGNSPLHF. Here the CDR3 DNA reads TGTGCCAGCAGCCGGGGGGAAGGCAATTCACCCCTCCACTTT.

The chain has TRBV4-1 and TRBJ2-5; 7 nucleotides match TRBD2. From germline, CDR1 is MGHRA and CDR2 YSYEKL. The CDR3 has 20 residues. V dropped 5 bases and J dropped 5; count of bases not matched to a gene: 26. The chain's CDR3 is CASSYTRIPSGGRALETQYF. The DNA for the CDR3 is TGCGCCAGCAGCTATACCCGAATTCCTAGCGGTGGGAGGGCCTTGGAGACCCAGTACTTC.